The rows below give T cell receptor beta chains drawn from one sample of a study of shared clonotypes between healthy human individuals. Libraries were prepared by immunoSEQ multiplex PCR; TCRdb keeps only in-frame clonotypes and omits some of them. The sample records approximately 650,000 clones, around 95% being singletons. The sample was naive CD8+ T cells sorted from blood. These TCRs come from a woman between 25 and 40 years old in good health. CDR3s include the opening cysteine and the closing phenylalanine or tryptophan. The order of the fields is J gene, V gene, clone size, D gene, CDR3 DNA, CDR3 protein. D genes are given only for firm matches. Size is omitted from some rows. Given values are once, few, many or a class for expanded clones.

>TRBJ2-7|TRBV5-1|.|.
TGCGCCAGCAGCTTCACTCGGGACAAGTCCTACGAGCAGTACTTC
CASSFTRDKSYEQYF
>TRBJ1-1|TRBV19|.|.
TGTGCCAGTAGTATAGGCCCGACAGGTAGGACTGAAGCTTTCTTT
CASSIGPTGRTEAFF
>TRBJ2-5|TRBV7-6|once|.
TGTGCCAGCAGCAACAGGGGAGGCGAGACCCAGTACTTC
CASSNRGGETQYF
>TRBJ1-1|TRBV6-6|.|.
TGTGCCAGCACCCCCGCATCTGAGAACACTGAAGCTTTCTTT
CASTPASENTEAFF
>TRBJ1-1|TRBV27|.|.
TGTGCCAGCAGTTTAATGGGGGGGTTAGGTACTGAAGCTTTCTTT
CASSLMGGLGTEAFF
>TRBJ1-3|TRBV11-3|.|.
TGTGCCAGCAGCTTACGGGGGCCTGGAAACACCATATATTTT
CASSLRGPGNTIYF
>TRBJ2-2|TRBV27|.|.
TGTGCCAGCAGGGAGGGAGACACCGGGGAGCTGTTTTTT
CASREGDTGELFF
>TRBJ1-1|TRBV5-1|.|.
TGCGCCAGCAGCTTGGGAGTGAGAGGGAACACTGAAGCTTTCTTT
CASSLGVRGNTEAFF
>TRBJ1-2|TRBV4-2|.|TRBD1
TGTGCCAGCAGCCACCTGACAGGGGTGGAAAGTGGTGGCTACACCTTC
CASSHLTGVESGGYTF
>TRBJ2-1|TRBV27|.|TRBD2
TGTGCCAGCAGTTTATTACTAGCGGGAGCAAGTGAGCAGTTCTTC
CASSLLLAGASEQFF
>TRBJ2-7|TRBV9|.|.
TGTGCCAGCAGCGTAGGGCGACAGGGAGGAAGAGACGAGCAGTACTTC
CASSVGRQGGRDEQYF
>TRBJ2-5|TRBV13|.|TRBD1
TGTGCCAGCAGCGCCGACAGGGGCCAAGAGACCCAGTACTTC
CASSADRGQETQYF
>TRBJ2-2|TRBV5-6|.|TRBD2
TGTGCCAGCAGTCTAGCGGGAGACACCACCGGGGAGCTGTTTTTT
CASSLAGDTTGELFF
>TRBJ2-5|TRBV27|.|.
TGTGCCAGCAGCGATATGTCAGGGAGTATGGAGACCCAGTACTTC
CASSDMSGSMETQYF
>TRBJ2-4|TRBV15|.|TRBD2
TGTGCCACCAGCTATCCTCAAGGGTCCCATCTTCCTAGCGGGCCACAAAACATTCAGTACTTC
CATSYPQGSHLPSGPQNIQYF
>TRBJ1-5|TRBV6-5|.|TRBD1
TGTGCCAGCAGGCCCGGGACAGGGGGTAATCAGCCCCAGCATTTT
CASRPGTGGNQPQHF
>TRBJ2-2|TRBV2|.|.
TGTGCCCCCGGCGGGGGTACAGGGACCGGGGAGCTGTTTTTT
CAPGGGTGTGELFF
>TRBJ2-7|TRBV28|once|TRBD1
TGTGCCAGCAGTTTCAGTGACAGGGGGCTGGACGAGCAGTACTTC
CASSFSDRGLDEQYF
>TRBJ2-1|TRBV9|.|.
TGTGCCAGCAGCGAATACAACAATGAGCAGTTCTTC
CASSEYNNEQFF
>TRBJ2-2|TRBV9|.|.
TGTGCCAGCAGCCGAACAGGGAACACCGGGGAGCTGTTTTTT
CASSRTGNTGELFF
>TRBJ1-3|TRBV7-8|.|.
TGTGCCAGCAGCTTTAACCTCGACCGCGGTGGAAACACCATATATTTT
CASSFNLDRGGNTIYF
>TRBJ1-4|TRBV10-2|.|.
TGCGCCAGCAGTGAGTCGGTCGTAGGGGCAGGAGAAAAACTGTTTTTT
CASSESVVGAGEKLFF
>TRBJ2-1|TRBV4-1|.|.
TGCGCCAGCAGCCACCGGGACTCGGGGCACTACAATGAGCAGTTCTTC
CASSHRDSGHYNEQFF
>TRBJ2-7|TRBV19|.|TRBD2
TGTGCCAGTAGTACTTTCGAGGTAGCGGGAGACGAGCAGTACTTC
CASSTFEVAGDEQYF
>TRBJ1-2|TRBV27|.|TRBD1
TGTGCCAGCAGTTTAATAGCGACAGGGACCCATGGCTACACCTTC
CASSLIATGTHGYTF
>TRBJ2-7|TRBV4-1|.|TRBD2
TGCGCCAGCAGCCAAGCGGGAGGGATAGCAGGCGAGCAGTACTTC
CASSQAGGIAGEQYF
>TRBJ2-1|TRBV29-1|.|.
TGCAGCGTTGAGGATAGCAATGAGCAGTTCTTC
CSVEDSNEQFF
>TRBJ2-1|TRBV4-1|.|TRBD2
TGCGCCAGCAGCCAAGTAGCGGGAGGGAACAATGAGCAGTTCTTC
CASSQVAGGNNEQFF
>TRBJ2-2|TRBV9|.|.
TGTGCCAGCAGTCACCCCCATCCCAGTGCGGACACCGGGGAGCTGTTTTTT
CASSHPHPSADTGELFF
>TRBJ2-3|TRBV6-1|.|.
TGTGCCAGCAGTGCCCGACAGGGGACTATGCTGCGGGGTACGCAGTATTTT
CASSARQGTMLRGTQYF
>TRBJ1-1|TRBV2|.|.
TGTGCCAGCAGTGAATTATGGGGATTGAACACTGAAGCTTTCTTT
CASSELWGLNTEAFF
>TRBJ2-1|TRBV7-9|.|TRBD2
TGTGCCAGCAGACATAGCGGGAAGAGCTCCTACAATGAGCAGTTCTTC
CASRHSGKSSYNEQFF
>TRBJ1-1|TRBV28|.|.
TGTGCCAGCAGTCTACCCACAGACGAAGCTTTCTTT
CASSLPTDEAFF
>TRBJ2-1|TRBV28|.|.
TGTGCCAGCGGAATGGACGGGGGTGAGCAGTTCTTC
CASGMDGGEQFF
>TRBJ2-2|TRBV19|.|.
TGTGCCAGTAGTGAGGTGGGGGACACCGGGGAGCTGTTTTTT
CASSEVGDTGELFF
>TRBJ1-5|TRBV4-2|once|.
TGTGCCAGCAGCCAGGGTGATCAGCCCCAGCATTTT
CASSQGDQPQHF
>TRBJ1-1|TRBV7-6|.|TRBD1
TGTGCCAGCAGCTGGGACAGGGGCTATGAAGCTTTCTTT
CASSWDRGYEAFF
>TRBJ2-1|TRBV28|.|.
TGTGCCAGCAGTAGGGGTGGGGAGCAGTTCTTC
CASSRGGEQFF
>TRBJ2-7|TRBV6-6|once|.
TGTGCCAGCAGTCACGAGGGGCCCCACTACGAGCAGTACTTC
CASSHEGPHYEQYF
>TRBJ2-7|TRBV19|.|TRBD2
TGTGCCAGTAGTATTTGGGGAGGGTCCTACGAGCAGTACTTC
CASSIWGGSYEQYF
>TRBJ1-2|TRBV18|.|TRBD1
TGTGCCAGCTCACCACCAACGAGCAAAGACAGGGTCCTATATGGCTACACCTTC
CASSPPTSKDRVLYGYTF
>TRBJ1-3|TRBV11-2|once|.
TGTGCCAGCAGCTTAGATCACGGGAAGCTCTCTGGAAACACCATATATTTT
CASSLDHGKLSGNTIYF
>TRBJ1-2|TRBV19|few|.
TGTGCCAGTAGTTTGGGTACAGGAAACTATGGCTACACCTTC
CASSLGTGNYGYTF
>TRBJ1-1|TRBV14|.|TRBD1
TGTGCCAGCAGCCTAGGAGGGGGCATACCTGAAGCTTTCTTT
CASSLGGGIPEAFF
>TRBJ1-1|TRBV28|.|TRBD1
TGTGCCAGCAGCCCGGACAGGGTGAAGACTGAAGCTTTCTTT
CASSPDRVKTEAFF
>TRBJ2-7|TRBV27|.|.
TGTGCCAGCAGTTTATGGCAGGGTTTCTACGAGCAGTACTTC
CASSLWQGFYEQYF
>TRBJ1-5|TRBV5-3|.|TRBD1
TGTGCCAGAAGATCCGGGACAGGGGGCGAGAGCAATCAGCCCCAGCATTTT
CARRSGTGGESNQPQHF
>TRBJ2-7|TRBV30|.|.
TGTGCCTGGAGTGTCGACACCTACGAGCAGTACTTC
CAWSVDTYEQYF
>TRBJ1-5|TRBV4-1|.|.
TGCGCCAGCAGCCAAGATCTCTCAGATAATCAGCCCCAGCATTTT
CASSQDLSDNQPQHF